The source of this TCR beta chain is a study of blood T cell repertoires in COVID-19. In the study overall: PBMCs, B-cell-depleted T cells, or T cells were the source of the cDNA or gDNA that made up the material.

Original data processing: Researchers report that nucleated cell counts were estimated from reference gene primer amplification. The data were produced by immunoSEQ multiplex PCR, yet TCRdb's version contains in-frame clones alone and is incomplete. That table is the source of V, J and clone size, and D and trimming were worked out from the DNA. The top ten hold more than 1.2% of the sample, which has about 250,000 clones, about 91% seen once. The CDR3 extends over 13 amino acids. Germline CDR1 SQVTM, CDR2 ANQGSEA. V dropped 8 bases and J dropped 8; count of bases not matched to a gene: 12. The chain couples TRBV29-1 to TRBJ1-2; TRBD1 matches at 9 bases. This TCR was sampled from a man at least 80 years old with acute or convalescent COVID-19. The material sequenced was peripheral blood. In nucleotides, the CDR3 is TGCAGCTCCCGGACAGGGGATGCGGGAGGCTACACCTTC. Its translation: CSSRTGDAGGYTF. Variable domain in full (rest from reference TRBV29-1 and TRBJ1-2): SAVISQKPSRDICQRGTSLTIQCQVDSQVTMMFWYRQQPGQSLTLIATANQGSEATYESGFVIDKFPISRPNLTFSTLTVSNMSPEDSSIYLCSSRTGDAGGYTFGSGTRLTVV.